The 4 T cell receptor beta chains listed next were all sequenced from one sample in a study of T-cell memory formation after mild COVID-19 (dated by TCRdb to about 2021). Library method: 5' RACE. Sequencing relied on an Illumina NovaSeq 6000. TCRdb reworked the public reads: Q25 trimming with fastp, MiXCR clone assembly, productive beta chains retained. Each entry is one CDR3 protein sequence, shown with its most common DNA and genes. This sample lists around 30,000 distinct CDR3 sequences; roughly 12% were detected once. Around 15% of the sample rests with the top ten. The specimen was PBMCs or a T cell subset sorted from them (not recorded which). These TCRs come from an adult woman who had mild COVID-19 (a few samples of this study predate the infection). The sample titles of this study are shuffled in the database, so cell type and time point are left out; the donor was told from shared clones.

The chain links TRBV18 to TRBJ1-5; weak D call: TRBD1 (6 bases). Trimming pared 0 bases from V and 2 bases from J, leaving 11 bases between. This CDR3 contains 16 residues. Germline lookup yields CDR1 KGHSH and CDR2 LQKENI. CDR3 DNA sequence: TGTGCCAGCTCACCACCGGGGGCAGGGGGCAATCAGCCCCAGCATTTT. This translates into CASSPPGAGGNQPQHF. The variable domain in full, with the rest retrieved from reference TRBV18 and TRBJ1-5, is NAGVMQNPRHLVRRRGQEARLRCSPMKGHSHVYWYRQLPEEGLKFMVYLQKENIIDESGMPKERFSAEFPKEGPSILRIQQVVRGDSAAYFCASSPPGAGGNQPQHFGDGTRLSIL.

This clonotype was observed many times. The chain links TRBV20-1 to TRBJ2-6; D not resolved. Germline V lookup: CDR1 DFQATT, CDR2 SNEGSKA (reference sequence). V lost 6 bases to trimming and J lost 0 bases, with 12 bases between them. CDR3 length: 15 amino acids. CDR3 amino acids: CSAPIPYSGANVLTF. As DNA, the CDR3 is TGCAGTGCCCCCATTCCCTACTCTGGGGCCAACGTCCTGACTTTC.

This clonotype turned up a few times. As DNA, the CDR3 is TGTGCCAGCAGCCAATCGGAGAGAAGCTCCTATAATTCACCCCTCCACTTT. Translation gives CASSQSERSSYNSPLHF. This rearrangement joins TRBV16 to TRBJ1-6; no reliable D call. The CDR3 runs to 17 residues. Trimming removed 0 bases from V and 0 bases from J, with 9 bases in between. Germline V gene sequence: CDR1 KGHSY, CDR2 FQNENV.

The sample holds many counts of this clonotype. J is TRBJ1-6 and V is TRBV7-2; D possibly corresponds to TRBD1 (6 bases). This CDR3 spans 14 amino acids. Trimming shortened V by 3 bases and J by 6 bases, and 9 bases separated the two germline ends. Germline values: CDR1 SGHTA, CDR2 FQGNSA. The CDR3 DNA sequence: TGTGCCAGCAGCTTCCGGACAGTTAATTCACCCCTCCACTTT. This codes for CASSFRTVNSPLHF. Full variable domain (missing parts from reference TRBV7-2 and TRBJ1-6): GAGVSQSPSNKVTEKGKDVELRCDPISGHTALYWYRQSLGQGLEFLIYFQGNSAPDKSGLPSDRFSAERTGGSVSTLTIQRTQQEDSAVYLCASSFRTVNSPLHFGNGTRLTVT.